These 15 T cell receptor beta chains came from one sample sequenced in a study of T-cell memory formation after mild COVID-19 (dated by TCRdb to the early 2020s). The method was 5' RACE. Sequencing used an Illumina NovaSeq 6000. TCRdb passed the public sequencing reads through fastp at Q25 and MiXCR, retaining productive beta sequences. A single entry per CDR3 protein holds the most common genes and DNA from its merged rows. This sample gives some 330,000 distinct CDR3 sequences in total; under 25% of them show up just once. Around 12% of the sample rests with the top ten. The source material was PBMCs or a T cell subset sorted from them (not recorded which). Every receptor here comes from an adult woman who had mild COVID-19 (a few samples of this study predate the infection). The sample titles of this study are shuffled in the database, so cell type and time point are left out; the donor was told from shared clones.

The rearrangement links TRBV12-3 or TRBV12-4 to TRBJ2-1; 12 bases align to TRBD2. This CDR3 comprises 14 residues. Germline trimming cut 6 bases from V and 10 bases from J; bases unmatched to any gene: 7. The CDR3 sequence is CASRPSGGAREQFF. DNA of the CDR3: TGTGCCAGCAGACCTAGCGGGGGGGCCAGGGAGCAGTTCTTC.

The chain recombines TRBV4-2 with TRBJ2-2; either TRBD1 or TRBD2 may supply D (6 bases each). The length of the CDR3 is 18 residues. V was pared by 1 base and J by 5 bases, with 20 bases between. Germline values: CDR1 LGHNA, CDR2 YNFKEQ. CDR3 loop: CASSQGQIGGPGTGELFF. Written as DNA, the CDR3 is TGTGCCAGCAGCCAAGGGCAGATCGGGGGCCCCGGGACCGGGGAGCTGTTTTTT.

The V gene is TRBV6-4, the J gene TRBJ2-7, with 10 bases lining up with TRBD2. Germline V gives CDR1 MRHNA, CDR2 SNTAGT. CDR3 size: 16 residues. The ends lost 7 bases at V and 6 bases at J; junction bases unmatched: 15. CDR3 protein: CASTPSLAGASGEQYF. The CDR3 DNA reads TGTGCCAGCACTCCCTCGCTAGCGGGGGCCTCGGGCGAGCAGTACTTC.

This clonotype was counted only a few times. V is TRBV5-1 and J is TRBJ2-7; D possibly corresponds to TRBD2 (5 bases). There are 14 residues in the CDR3. V was cut by 0 bases and J by 3 bases, with 10 bases left in between. Germline values: CDR1 SGHRS, CDR2 YFSETQ. The CDR3 sequence is CASSLVPGDYEQYF. In DNA form, the CDR3 reads TGCGCCAGCAGCTTGGTCCCCGGGGACTACGAGCAGTACTTC.

The chain carries TRBV20-1 and TRBJ1-2, with TRBD1 identical over 11 bases. V lost 3 bases, J lost 2 bases, and 8 bases stayed unmatched. Per germline, CDR1 DFQATT and CDR2 SNEGSKA (reference sequence). The CDR3 length is 16 residues. DNA of the CDR3: TGCAGTGCTAGGAGGACCGGGACAGGGGGAAACTATGGCTACACCTTC. It yields the protein CSARRTGTGGNYGYTF.

This chain connects TRBV10-3 to TRBJ1-5; D is possibly TRBD1 (5 bases). This CDR3 is 15 amino acids long. The V end was cut by 0 bases, the J end by 2 bases, with 8 bases between. Germline lookup yields CDR1 ENHRY and CDR2 SYGVKD. The CDR3 region has the DNA TGTGCCATCAGTGAGTCCAGGGCGGGCAATCAGCCCCAGCATTTT. Residues: CAISESRAGNQPQHF.

In this sample, this clonotype turned up a few times. V and J are TRBV5-1 and TRBJ2-1; 10 bases align to TRBD1. V was pared by 6 bases and J by 4 bases, with 10 bases of the junction left unmatched. The CDR3 has 16 amino acids. Germline assignment: CDR1 SGHRS and CDR2 YFSETQ. In nucleotides, the CDR3 is TGCGCCAGCACCCTGGACAGGGGGGGGAGATACAATGAGCAGTTCTTC. Its translation is CASTLDRGGRYNEQFF.

J is TRBJ2-6 and V is TRBV7-8; D possibly matches TRBD1 or TRBD2 (5 bases each). Germline CDR1 SGHVS, CDR2 FQNEAQ. Trimming cost V 2 bases and J 1 base, with 18 bases left between them. This CDR3 region has 19 residues. The CDR3 spells CASSLTPGTLVSGANVLTF. In DNA, the CDR3 is TGTGCCAGCAGCTTAACTCCCGGGACGTTAGTTTCTGGGGCCAACGTCCTGACTTTC. Looking up the rest from reference TRBV7-8 and TRBJ2-6 gives the full variable domain: GAGVSQSPRYKVAKRGQDVALRCDPISGHVSLFWYQQALGQGPEFLTYFQNEAQLDKSGLPSDRFFAERPEGSVSTLKIQRTQQEDSAVYLCASSLTPGTLVSGANVLTFGAGSRLTVL.

V is TRBV10-3 and J is TRBJ2-1, with 8 bases lining up with TRBD2. The junction had 9 bases not matched to a gene; V was cut back by 7 bases and J by 7 bases. Looked up from germline, CDR1 is ENHRY and CDR2 is SYGVKD. This CDR3 is 14 amino acids long. The CDR3 DNA reads TGTGCCATCACCACCGGGACTAGAAAAAATGAGCAGTTCTTC. It yields the protein CAITTGTRKNEQFF.

This clonotype occurred many times. The junction and the germline gene differ at one end; a read error may be behind it. This chain uses TRBV5-1 with TRBJ2-5; 10 bases agree with TRBD2. CDR1 and CDR2 from the germline V gene are SGHRS and YFSETQ. There are 14 residues in the CDR3. CDR3 residues: CASSSSGGQETQYF. The CDR3 DNA reads TGTGCCAGCAGCTCTAGCGGGGGACAAGAGACCCAGTACTTC.

The chain joins TRBV7-9 to TRBJ2-3; 8 nucleotides line up with TRBD2. Germline loops: CDR1 SEHNR, CDR2 FQNEAQ (reference sequence). The CDR3 runs to 15 residues. Losses at the gene ends were 5 bases for V and 4 bases for J; bases not matched to a gene: 8. The CDR3 protein is CASSLGLAQADTQYF. The CDR3 bases are TGTGCCAGCAGCCTAGGACTAGCCCAGGCAGATACGCAGTATTTT.

The rearrangement uses TRBV12-3 or TRBV12-4 and TRBJ2-2, with 7 bases fitting TRBD1. The CDR3 consists of 15 residues. The V and J ends lost 6 bases and 7 bases, in that order; junction bases with no gene match: 11. CDR3 sequence (DNA): TGTGCCAGCAGCCAAAACAAGGGGGCTGGCGGGGAGCTGTTTTTT. Amino acid sequence: CASSQNKGAGGELFF.

This chain joins TRBV5-1 and TRBJ1-2; D might be TRBD1 (5 bases). The CDR3 is made up of 14 amino acids. Between the trimmed V and J ends, which lost 3 bases and 8 bases, there was a span of 17 bases. Per germline, CDR1 SGHRS and CDR2 YFSETQ. This CDR3 is CASSSSPGTGGYTF. CDR3 coding DNA: TGCGCCAGCAGCTCTAGTCCCGGGACCGGCGGCTACACCTTC.

This chain joins TRBV19 and TRBJ2-2; D uncertain. The V end was cut by 4 bases, the J end by 8 bases, with 17 bases between. Germline V gives CDR1 LNHDA, CDR2 SQIVND (reference sequence). The CDR3 loop spans 15 amino acids. The CDR3 DNA reads as TGTGCCAGTAGTACCCTGCGACGTTTGGTGGGGGAGCTGTTTTTT. Translated: CASSTLRRLVGELFF. Filled out from reference TRBV19 and TRBJ2-2, the complete variable domain reads DGGITQSPKYLFRKEGQNVTLSCEQNLNHDAMYWYRQDPGQGLRLIYYSQIVNDFQKGDIAEGYSVSREKKESFPLTVTSAQKNPTAFYLCASSTLRRLVGELFFGEGSRLTVL.

This clonotype turned up a few times. The rearrangement joins TRBV7-9 to TRBJ1-5, with TRBD1 matching 9 bases. This CDR3 is 15 amino acids long. The germline gives CDR1 SEHNR, CDR2 FQNEAQ (reference sequence). V lost 4 bases to trimming and J lost 6 bases; unmatched junction nucleotides: 7. The DNA for the CDR3 is TGTGCCAGCAGCTCACAGGGGGCCGTGGGTCAGCCCCAGCATTTT. This encodes CASSSQGAVGQPQHF.